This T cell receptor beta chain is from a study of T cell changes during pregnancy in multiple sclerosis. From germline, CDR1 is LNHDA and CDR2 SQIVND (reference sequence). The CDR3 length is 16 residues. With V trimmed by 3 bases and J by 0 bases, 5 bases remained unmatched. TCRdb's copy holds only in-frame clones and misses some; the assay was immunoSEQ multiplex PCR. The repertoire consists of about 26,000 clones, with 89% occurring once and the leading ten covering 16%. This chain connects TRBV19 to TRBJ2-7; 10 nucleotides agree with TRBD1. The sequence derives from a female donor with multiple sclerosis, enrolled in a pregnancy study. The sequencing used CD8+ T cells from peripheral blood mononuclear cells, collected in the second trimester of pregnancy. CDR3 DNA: TGTGCCAGTAGTATTGGGGGGGACAGGGGCTCCTACGAGCAGTACTTC. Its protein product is CASSIGGDRGSYEQYF.